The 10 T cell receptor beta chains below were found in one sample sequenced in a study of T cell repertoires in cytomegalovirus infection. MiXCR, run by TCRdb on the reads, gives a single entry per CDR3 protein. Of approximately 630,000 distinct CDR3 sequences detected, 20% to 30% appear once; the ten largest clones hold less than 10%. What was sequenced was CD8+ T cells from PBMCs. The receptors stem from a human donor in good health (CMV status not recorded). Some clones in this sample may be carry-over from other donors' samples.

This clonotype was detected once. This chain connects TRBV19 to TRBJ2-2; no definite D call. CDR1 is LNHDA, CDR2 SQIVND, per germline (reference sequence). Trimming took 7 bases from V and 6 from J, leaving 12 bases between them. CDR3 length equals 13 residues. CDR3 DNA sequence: TGTGCCAGTAATTACGCGCCGGCCGGGGAGCTGTTTTTT. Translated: CASNYAPAGELFF.

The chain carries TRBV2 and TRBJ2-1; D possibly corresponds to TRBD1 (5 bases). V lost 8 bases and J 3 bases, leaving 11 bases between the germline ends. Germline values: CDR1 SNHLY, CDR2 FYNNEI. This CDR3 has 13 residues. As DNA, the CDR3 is TGTGCCAGCGACAGCACAGGCTACAATGAGCAGTTCTTC. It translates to CASDSTGYNEQFF.

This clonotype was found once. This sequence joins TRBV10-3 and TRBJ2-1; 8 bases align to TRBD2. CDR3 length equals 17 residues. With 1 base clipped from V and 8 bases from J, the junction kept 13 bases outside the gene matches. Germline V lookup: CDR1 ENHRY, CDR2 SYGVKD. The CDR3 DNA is TGTGCCATCAGTGAGTTTTCCCACGGGGGGGGGTTCGATGAGCAGTTCTTC. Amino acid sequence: CAISEFSHGGGFDEQFF.

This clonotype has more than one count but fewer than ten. The CDR3 is CASSSLGENTGELFF. The CDR3 DNA reads as TGTGCCAGCAGTTCGCTGGGAGAGAACACCGGGGAGCTGTTTTTT. J is TRBJ2-2 and V is TRBV12-3 or TRBV12-4, with D possibly matching TRBD2 (5 bases). The CDR3 extends over 15 amino acids. With 4 bases removed from V and 1 base from J, the gap between germline ends came to 10 bases.

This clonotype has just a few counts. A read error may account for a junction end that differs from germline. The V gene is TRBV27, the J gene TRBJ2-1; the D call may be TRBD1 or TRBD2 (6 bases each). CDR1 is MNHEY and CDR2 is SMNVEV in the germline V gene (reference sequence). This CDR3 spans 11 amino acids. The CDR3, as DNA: TGTGCCAGCAGTTCCGGACGGGGGCCGCTCTTC. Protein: CASSSGRGPLF.

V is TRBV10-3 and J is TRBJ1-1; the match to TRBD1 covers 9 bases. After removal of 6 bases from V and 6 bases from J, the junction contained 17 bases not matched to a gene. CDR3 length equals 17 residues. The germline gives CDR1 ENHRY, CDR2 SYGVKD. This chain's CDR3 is CAIRVLTGGQGLAEAFF. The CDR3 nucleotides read TGTGCCATCAGAGTCCTTACCGGCGGACAGGGGCTCGCTGAAGCTTTCTTT.

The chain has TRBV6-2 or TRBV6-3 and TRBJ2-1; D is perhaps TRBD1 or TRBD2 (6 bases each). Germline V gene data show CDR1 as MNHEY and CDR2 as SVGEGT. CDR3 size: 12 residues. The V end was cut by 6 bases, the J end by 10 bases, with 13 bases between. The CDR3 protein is CASSRGPREQFF. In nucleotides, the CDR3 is TGTGCCAGCAGCCGGGGGCCTCGAGAGCAGTTCTTC.

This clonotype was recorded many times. CDR3 bases: TGTGCCAGCAGTTACTCAAGGACAGGGGAGCTGTTTTTT. Its protein product is CASSYSRTGELFF. The chain employs TRBV6-5 and TRBJ2-2; maybe TRBD1 (5 bases). The CDR3 has 13 residues. The V gene's germline CDR1 is MNHEY and CDR2 SVGAGI. Trimming cost V 0 bases and J 8 bases, with 7 bases left between them.

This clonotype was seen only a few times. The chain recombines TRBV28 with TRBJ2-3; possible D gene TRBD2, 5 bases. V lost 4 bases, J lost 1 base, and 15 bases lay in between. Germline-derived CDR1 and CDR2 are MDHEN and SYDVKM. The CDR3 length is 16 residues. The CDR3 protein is CASSSRTYLGTDTQYF. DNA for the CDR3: TGTGCCAGCAGTTCTCGGACTTATCTAGGCACAGATACGCAGTATTTT.

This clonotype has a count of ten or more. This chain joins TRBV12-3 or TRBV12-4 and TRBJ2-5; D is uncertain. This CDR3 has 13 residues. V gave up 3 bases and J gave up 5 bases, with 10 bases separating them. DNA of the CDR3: TGTGCCAGCAGTTTCCGCGACTTCGAGACCCAGTACTTC. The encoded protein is CASSFRDFETQYF.